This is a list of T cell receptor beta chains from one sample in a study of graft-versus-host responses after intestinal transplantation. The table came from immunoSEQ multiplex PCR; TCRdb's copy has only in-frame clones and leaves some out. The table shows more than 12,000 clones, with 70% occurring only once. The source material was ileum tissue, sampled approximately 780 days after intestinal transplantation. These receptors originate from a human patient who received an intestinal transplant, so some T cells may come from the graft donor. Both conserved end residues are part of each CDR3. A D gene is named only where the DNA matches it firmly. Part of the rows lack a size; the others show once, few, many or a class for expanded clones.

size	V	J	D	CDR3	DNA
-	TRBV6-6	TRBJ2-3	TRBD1	CASRDGQGNEDTQYF	TGTGCCAGCAGGGATGGACAGGGCAACGAAGATACGCAGTATTTT
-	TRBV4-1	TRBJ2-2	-	CASSDYRTNTGELFF	TGCGCCAGCAGCGATTACAGGACGAACACCGGGGAGCTGTTTTTT
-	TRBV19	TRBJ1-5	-	CASSIAGAASGRHF	TGTGCCAGTAGTATAGCGGGGGCGGCTTCGGGTAGGCATTTT
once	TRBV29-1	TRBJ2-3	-	CSVEGGRGADTQYF	TGCAGCGTTGAAGGGGGCAGGGGCGCAGATACGCAGTATTTT
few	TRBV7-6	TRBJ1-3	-	CASSFDPEGAGNTIYF	TGTGCCAGCAGCTTCGACCCGGAGGGAGCTGGAAACACCATATATTTT
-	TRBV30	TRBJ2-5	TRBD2	CAWAAPLALQETQYF	TGTGCCTGGGCAGCCCCACTAGCGTTACAAGAGACCCAGTACTTC
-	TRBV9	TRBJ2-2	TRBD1	CASSERDRPSTYTGELFF	TGTGCCAGCAGCGAACGGGACAGGCCCTCGACGTACACCGGGGAGCTGTTTTTT
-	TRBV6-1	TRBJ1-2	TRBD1	CASRHGTGGTDGYTF	TGTGCCAGCAGACACGGGACAGGGGGCACGGATGGCTACACCTTC
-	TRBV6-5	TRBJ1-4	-	CASSLVEKLFF	TGTGCCAGCAGCCTCGTGGAAAAACTGTTTTTT
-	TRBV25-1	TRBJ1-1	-	CASSEMTAGAFF	TGTGCCAGCAGTGAAATGACAGCGGGGGCTTTCTTT
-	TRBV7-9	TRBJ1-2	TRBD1	CASSLGGTGGYGYTF	TGTGCCAGCAGCTTAGGCGGGACAGGGGGCTATGGCTACACCTTC
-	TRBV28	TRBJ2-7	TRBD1	CASRYPGGTYEQYF	TGTGCCAGCAGATACCCAGGGGGTACCTACGAGCAGTACTTC
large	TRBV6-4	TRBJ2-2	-	CASSGDTNTGELFF	TGTGCCAGCAGTGGGGACACGAACACCGGGGAGCTGTTTTTT
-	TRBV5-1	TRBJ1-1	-	CASAFDPTNTEAFF	TGCGCCAGCGCCTTTGACCCCACGAACACTGAAGCTTTCTTT
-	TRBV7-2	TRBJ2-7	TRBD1	CASSDRVQYEQYF	TGTGCCAGCAGTGACAGGGTTCAGTACGAGCAGTACTTC
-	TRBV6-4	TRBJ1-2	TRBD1	CASSEMGTGTPRYGYTF	TGTGCCAGCAGTGAAATGGGGACAGGAACCCCCCGTTATGGCTACACCTTC
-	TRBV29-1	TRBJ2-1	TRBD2	CSVEEKLADTLSEQFF	TGCAGCGTTGAAGAAAAGCTAGCGGACACCCTTAGTGAGCAGTTCTTC
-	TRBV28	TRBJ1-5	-	CASSLSHQPQHF	TGTGCCAGCAGTCTTAGTCATCAGCCCCAGCATTTT
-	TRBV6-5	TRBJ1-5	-	CASSVRTASNQPQHF	TGTGCCAGCAGTGTGAGGACAGCCAGCAATCAGCCCCAGCATTTT
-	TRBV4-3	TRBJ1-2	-	CASSQAPDGSNYGYTF	TGCGCCAGCAGCCAAGCTCCCGACGGGTCTAACTATGGCTACACCTTC
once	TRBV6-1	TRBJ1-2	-	CASRPRTYGYTF	TGTGCCAGCAGGCCACGAACCTATGGCTACACCTTC
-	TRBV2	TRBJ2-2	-	CASSWGITGELFF	TGTGCCAGCAGTTGGGGGATCACCGGGGAGCTGTTTTTT
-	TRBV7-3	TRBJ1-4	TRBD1	CASSYRGTGALNEKLFF	TGTGCCAGCAGCTATAGGGGGACAGGGGCCCTAAATGAAAAACTGTTTTTT
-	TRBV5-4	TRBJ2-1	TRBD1	CASSLRDRSYNEQFF	TGTGCCAGCAGCCTCCGGGACAGATCCTACAATGAGCAGTTCTTC
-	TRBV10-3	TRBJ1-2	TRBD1	CAISEPTGSVKTIYGYTF	TGTGCCATCAGTGAGCCGACAGGGTCGGTCAAAACCATCTATGGCTACACCTTC
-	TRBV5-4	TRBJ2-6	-	CASIPDSSGANVLTF	TGTGCCAGCATCCCCGACAGCTCTGGGGCCAACGTCCTGACTTTC
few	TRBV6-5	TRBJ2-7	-	CASSTLRGRSYEQYF	TGTGCCAGCAGCACCCTCCGAGGGCGGTCCTACGAGCAGTACTTC
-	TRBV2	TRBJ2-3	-	CASSRPSTDTQYF	TGTGCCAGCAGTAGGCCTAGCACAGATACGCAGTATTTT
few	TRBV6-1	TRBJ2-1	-	CASSSTGGYNEQFF	TGTGCCAGCAGTTCAACCGGGGGATACAATGAGCAGTTCTTC
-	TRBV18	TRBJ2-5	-	CASSPPSVLETQYF	TGTGCCAGCTCACCACCTTCCGTCCTGGAGACCCAGTACTTC
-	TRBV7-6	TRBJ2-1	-	CASSSPHDLSSYNEQFF	TGTGCCAGCAGCTCCCCACACGACTTGAGCTCCTACAATGAGCAGTTCTTC
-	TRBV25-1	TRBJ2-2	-	CASSDQDTGELFF	TGTGCCAGCAGTGACCAGGACACCGGGGAGCTGTTTTTT
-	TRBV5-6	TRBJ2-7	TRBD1	CASSLGGQGFSYEQYF	TGTGCCAGCAGCTTGGGCGGACAGGGCTTCTCCTACGAGCAGTACTTC
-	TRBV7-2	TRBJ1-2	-	CASTPPGANYGYTF	TGTGCCAGCACCCCTCCGGGTGCAAACTATGGCTACACCTTC
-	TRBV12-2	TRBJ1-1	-	CASRLLPTGLKAFF	TGTGCAAGTCGCTTACTTCCCACAGGGCTTAAAGCTTTCTTT
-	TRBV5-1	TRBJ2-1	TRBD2	CASSSGTLAGASNEQFF	TGCGCCAGCAGCTCAGGAACTCTAGCGGGAGCAAGCAATGAGCAGTTCTTC
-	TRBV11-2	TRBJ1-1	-	CASSSWGRGTEAFF	TGTGCCAGCAGCTCTTGGGGGCGCGGGACTGAAGCTTTCTTT
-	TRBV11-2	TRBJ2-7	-	CASSQAGYEQYF	TGTGCCAGCAGCCAAGCTGGGTACGAGCAGTACTTC
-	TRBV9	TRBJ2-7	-	CASSPPGTFAQYF	TGTGCCAGCAGCCCCCCCGGGACTTTCGCGCAGTACTTC
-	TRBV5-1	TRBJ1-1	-	CASRRKIDTEAFF	TGCGCCAGCAGGCGGAAGATAGACACTGAAGCTTTCTTT
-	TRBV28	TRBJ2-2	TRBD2	CASSPGGGTGELFF	TGTGCCAGCAGCCCCGGCGGGGGCACCGGGGAGCTGTTTTTT
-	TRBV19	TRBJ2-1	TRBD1	CASSIDRTGGNEQFF	TGTGCCAGTAGTATAGATCGGACAGGGGGCAATGAGCAGTTCTTC
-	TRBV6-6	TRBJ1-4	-	CASMLGEKLFF	TGTGCCAGCATGTTAGGTGAAAAACTGTTTTTT
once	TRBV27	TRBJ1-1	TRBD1	CASSATTGKAFF	TGTGCCAGCAGTGCGACGACAGGGAAAGCTTTCTTT
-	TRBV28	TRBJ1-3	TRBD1	CASSLARTGRSGNTIYF	TGTGCCAGCAGTTTAGCCCGGACAGGGCGCTCTGGAAACACCATATATTTT
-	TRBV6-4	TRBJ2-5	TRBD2	CASRVGLAGQETQYF	TGTGCCAGCAGGGTGGGGCTAGCGGGCCAAGAGACCCAGTACTTC
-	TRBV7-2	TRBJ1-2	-	CASSIGYGYTF	TGTGCCAGCAGTATAGGGTATGGCTACACCTTC
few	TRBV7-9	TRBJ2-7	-	CASSRDTYEQYF	TGTGCCAGCAGCCGGGACACCTACGAGCAGTACTTC
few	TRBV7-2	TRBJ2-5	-	CASSAGYQETQYF	TGTGCCAGCAGCGCGGGGTACCAAGAGACCCAGTACTTC
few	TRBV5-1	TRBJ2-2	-	CASSLDQATGELFF	TGCGCCAGCAGCTTGGACCAGGCTACCGGGGAGCTGTTTTTT
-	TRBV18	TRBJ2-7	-	CASSPTRGSYEQYF	TGTGCCAGCTCACCGACTAGGGGGTCCTACGAGCAGTACTTC
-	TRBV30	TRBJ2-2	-	CAWSVGRSGNTGELFF	TGTGCCTGGAGTGTCGGGCGGAGCGGAAACACCGGGGAGCTGTTTTTT
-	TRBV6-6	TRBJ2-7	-	CASSYSTGTYEQYF	TGTGCCAGCAGTTACTCAACCGGGACCTACGAGCAGTACTTC
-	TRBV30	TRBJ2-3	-	CAWSEEEADTQYF	TGTGCCTGGAGCGAAGAAGAGGCAGATACGCAGTATTTT
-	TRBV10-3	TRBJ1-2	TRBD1	CAIRGGQGSYGYTF	TGTGCCATCAGGGGGGGACAGGGGAGCTATGGCTACACCTTC